This T cell receptor (beta chain) was captured by sequencing in a study of vaccination effects on CD4 cells after COVID-19. Ahead of sequencing, the ViraFEST assay grew antigen-specific CD4+ T cells using viral peptide pools. Upon completion of around 9 days in culture, CD4+ T cells were isolated. The vaccine recipients had no prior SARS-CoV-2 infection, with negative nucleocapsid antibodies. Around 2 million PBMC were placed in each well, which was supplemented with 10 IU/ml IL-2 and 7.5 to 10 ug/ml peptides. Data came from immunoSEQ multiplex PCR; TCRdb stores just in-frame clones and leaves some out. The table includes about 55,000 clones, roughly 76% detected once. With regard to this clone: The antigen is unknown.

CDR3 size: 15 residues. The V end lost 1 base, the J end lost 4 bases, and 14 bases lay between the germline ends. The germline V gene encodes CDR1 SGHNT and CDR2 YYREEE (reference sequence). Study-wide findings and caveats: Few convalescent patients, and no early post-infection timepoints, were available to the study. Common cold coronavirus cross-reactivity was shown by only 1 of 255 vaccine-induced clones in healthy vaccinees.

The chain uses TRBV5-4 and TRBJ1-1; D might be TRBD1 (5 bases). The TCR comes from a human donor who received a COVID-19 vaccine. The material sequenced was CD4+ T cells from PBMCs cultured with SARS-CoV-2 spike peptides, taken before COVID-19 vaccination. Written as DNA, the CDR3 is TGTGCCAGCAGCTTGAGGGGTAATTACGGCACTGAAGCTTTCTTT. It is translated as CASSLRGNYGTEAFF.